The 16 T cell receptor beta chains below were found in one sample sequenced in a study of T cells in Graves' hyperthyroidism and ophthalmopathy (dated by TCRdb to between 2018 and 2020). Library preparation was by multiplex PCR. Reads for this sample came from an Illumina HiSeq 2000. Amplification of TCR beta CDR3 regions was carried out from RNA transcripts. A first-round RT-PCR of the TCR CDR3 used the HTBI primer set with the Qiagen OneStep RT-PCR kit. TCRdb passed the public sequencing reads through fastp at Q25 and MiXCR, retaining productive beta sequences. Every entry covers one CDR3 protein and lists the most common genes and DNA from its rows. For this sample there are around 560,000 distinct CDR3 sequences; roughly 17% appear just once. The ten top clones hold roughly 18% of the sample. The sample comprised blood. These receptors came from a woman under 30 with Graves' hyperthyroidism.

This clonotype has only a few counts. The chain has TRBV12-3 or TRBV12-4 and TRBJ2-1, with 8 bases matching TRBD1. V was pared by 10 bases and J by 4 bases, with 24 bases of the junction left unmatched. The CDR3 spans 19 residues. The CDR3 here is CATLWDRRNVAKGYNEQFF. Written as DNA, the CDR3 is TGTGCCACCCTCTGGGACAGGAGGAACGTCGCAAAGGGTTACAATGAGCAGTTCTTC.

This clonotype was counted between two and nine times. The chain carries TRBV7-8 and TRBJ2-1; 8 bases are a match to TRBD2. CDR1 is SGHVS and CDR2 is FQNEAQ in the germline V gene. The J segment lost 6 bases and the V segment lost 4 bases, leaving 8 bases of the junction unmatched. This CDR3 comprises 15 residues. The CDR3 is CASSSGGGSSNEQFF. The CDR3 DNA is TGTGCCAGCAGCTCGGGGGGGGGGAGTAGCAATGAGCAGTTCTTC.

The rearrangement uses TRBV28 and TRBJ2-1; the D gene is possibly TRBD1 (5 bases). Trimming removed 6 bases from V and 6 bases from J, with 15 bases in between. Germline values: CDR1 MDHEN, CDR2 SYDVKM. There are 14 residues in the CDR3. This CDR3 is CASRNHGAPNEQFF. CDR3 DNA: TGTGCCAGCAGGAACCATGGGGCTCCCAATGAGCAGTTCTTC.

The CDR3 is CASSPQGVTYEQYF. The CDR3 nucleotides are TGCGCCAGCAGCCCGCAGGGGGTGACCTACGAGCAGTACTTC. The chain joins TRBV4-1 to TRBJ2-7, with 7 bases matching TRBD1. Germline CDR1 MGHRA, CDR2 YSYEKL. V was pared by 4 bases and J by 2 bases, with 5 bases of the junction left unmatched. The CDR3 spans 14 residues.

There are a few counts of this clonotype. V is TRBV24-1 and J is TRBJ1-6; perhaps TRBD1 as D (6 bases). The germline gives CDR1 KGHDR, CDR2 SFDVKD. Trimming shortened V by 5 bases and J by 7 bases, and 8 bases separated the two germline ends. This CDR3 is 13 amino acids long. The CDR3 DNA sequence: TGTGCCACCAGTGCCAGGGGAAATTCACCCCTCCACTTT. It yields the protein CATSARGNSPLHF.

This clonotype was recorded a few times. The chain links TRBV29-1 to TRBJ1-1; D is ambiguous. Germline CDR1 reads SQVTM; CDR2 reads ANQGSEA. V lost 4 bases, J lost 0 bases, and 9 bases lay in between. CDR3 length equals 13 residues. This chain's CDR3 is CSVVPPMNTEAFF. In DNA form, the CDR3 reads TGCAGCGTTGTGCCCCCGATGAACACTGAAGCTTTCTTT.

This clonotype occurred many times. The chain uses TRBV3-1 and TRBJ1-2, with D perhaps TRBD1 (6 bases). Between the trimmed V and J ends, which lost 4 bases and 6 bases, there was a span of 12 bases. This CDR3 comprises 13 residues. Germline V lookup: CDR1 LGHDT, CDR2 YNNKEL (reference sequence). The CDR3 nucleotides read TGTGCCAGCAGCCCATACAGGGCCGATGGCTACACCTTC. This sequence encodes CASSPYRADGYTF.

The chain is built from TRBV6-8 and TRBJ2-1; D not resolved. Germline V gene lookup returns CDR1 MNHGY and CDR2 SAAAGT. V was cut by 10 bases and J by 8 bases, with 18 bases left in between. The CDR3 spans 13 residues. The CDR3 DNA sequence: TGTGCCACTAGTTTGGTTTCGGACCATGAGCAGTTCTTC. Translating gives CATSLVSDHEQFF.

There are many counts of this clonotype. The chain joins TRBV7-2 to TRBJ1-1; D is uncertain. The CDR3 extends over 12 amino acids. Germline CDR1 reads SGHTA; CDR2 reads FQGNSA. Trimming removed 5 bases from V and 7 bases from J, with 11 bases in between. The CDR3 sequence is CASSPTGDEAFF. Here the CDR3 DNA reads TGTGCCAGCAGCCCCACCGGAGATGAAGCTTTCTTT. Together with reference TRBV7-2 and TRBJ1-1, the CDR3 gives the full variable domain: GAGVSQSPSNKVTEKGKDVELRCDPISGHTALYWYRQSLGQGLEFLIYFQGNSAPDKSGLPSDRFSAERTGGSVSTLTIQRTQQEDSAVYLCASSPTGDEAFFGQGTRLTVV.

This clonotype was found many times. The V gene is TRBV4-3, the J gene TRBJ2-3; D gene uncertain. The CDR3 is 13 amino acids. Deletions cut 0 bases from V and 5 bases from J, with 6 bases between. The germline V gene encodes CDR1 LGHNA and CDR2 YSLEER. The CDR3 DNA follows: TGCGCCAGCAGCCAAGATCCCGGAGATACGCAGTATTTT. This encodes CASSQDPGDTQYF.

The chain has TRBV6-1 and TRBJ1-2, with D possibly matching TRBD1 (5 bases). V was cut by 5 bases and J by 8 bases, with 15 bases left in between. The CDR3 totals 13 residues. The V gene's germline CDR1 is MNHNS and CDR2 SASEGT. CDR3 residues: CASSMDTDVGYTF. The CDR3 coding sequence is TGTGCCAGCAGTATGGACACCGATGTCGGCTACACCTTC.

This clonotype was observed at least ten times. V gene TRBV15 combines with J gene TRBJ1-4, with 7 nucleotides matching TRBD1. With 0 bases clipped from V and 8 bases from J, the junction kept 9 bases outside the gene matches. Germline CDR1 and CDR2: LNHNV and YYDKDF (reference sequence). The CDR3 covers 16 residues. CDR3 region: CATSRESTGVGEKLFF. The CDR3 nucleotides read TGTGCCACCAGCAGAGAAAGCACAGGGGTAGGGGAAAAACTGTTTTTT.

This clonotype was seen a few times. CDR3 DNA sequence: TGTGCCAGCAGTTACTCTCTCGGCGGGAGTAGCACAGATACGCAGTATTTT. Translated: CASSYSLGGSSTDTQYF. V and J are TRBV6-6 and TRBJ2-3, with TRBD2 matching over 7 bases. The CDR3 runs to 17 residues. Losses at the gene ends were 0 bases for V and 0 bases for J; bases not matched to a gene: 6. In germline, CDR1 is MNHNY, CDR2 SVGAGI (reference sequence).

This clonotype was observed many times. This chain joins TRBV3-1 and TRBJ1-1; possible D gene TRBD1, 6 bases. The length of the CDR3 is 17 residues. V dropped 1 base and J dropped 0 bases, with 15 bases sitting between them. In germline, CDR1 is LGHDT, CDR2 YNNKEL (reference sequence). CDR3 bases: TGTGCCAGCAGCCAAGGTGCACAGGGCCTCATGAACACTGAAGCTTTCTTT. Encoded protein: CASSQGAQGLMNTEAFF.

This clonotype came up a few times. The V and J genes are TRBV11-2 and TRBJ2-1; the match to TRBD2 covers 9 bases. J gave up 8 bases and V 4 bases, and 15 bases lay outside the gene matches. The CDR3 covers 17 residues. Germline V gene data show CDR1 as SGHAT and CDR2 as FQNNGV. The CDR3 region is CASSSLAGVPLFYEQFF. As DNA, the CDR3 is TGTGCCAGCAGCTCTTTAGCGGGAGTCCCCCTTTTCTATGAGCAGTTCTTC. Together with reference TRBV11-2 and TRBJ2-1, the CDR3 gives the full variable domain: EAGVAQSPRYKIIEKRQSVAFWCNPISGHATLYWYQQILGQGPKLLIQFQNNGVVDDSQLPKDRFSAERLKGVDSTLKIQPAKLEDSAVYLCASSSLAGVPLFYEQFFGPGTRLTVL.

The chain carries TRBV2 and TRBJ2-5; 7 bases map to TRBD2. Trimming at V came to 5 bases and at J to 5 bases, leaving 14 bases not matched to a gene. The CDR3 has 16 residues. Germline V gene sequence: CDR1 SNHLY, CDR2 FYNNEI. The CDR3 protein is CASSLGAGVGWETQYF. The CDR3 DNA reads TGTGCCAGCAGTTTAGGGGCGGGGGTTGGGTGGGAGACCCAGTACTTC.